The TCR beta chain under discussion was sequenced for a study of CD8 T cells in Susac syndrome (dated by TCRdb to between 2018 and 2020). At the level of the whole study: Whether CD8+ T cell activation and differentiation in Susac syndrome was antigen driven was tested using repertoire sequencing.

For this chain, trimming is 2 bases at the V end and 6 bases at the J end, and the number of junction bases without a gene match is 4. The germline V gene (reference sequence) supplies CDR1 LGHDT and CDR2 YNNKEL. Including the terminal cysteine and phenylalanine, the CDR3 comprises 14 residues. Only the CDR3 part of the read is kept: 42 bases, read in frame from the first base. High-throughput TCR beta sequencing profiled peripheral blood CD8+ and CD4+ T cells from healthy donors, Susac syndrome patients and multiple sclerosis patients. The healthy donors served as controls matched for age and sex. Bulk CD8+ and CD4+ T cells were purified magnetically by negative isolation, whereas CD8+ TEMRA cells were enriched by FACS. Blood was collected in EDTA tubes and processed within 24 hours, with PBMCs isolated through density gradient centrifugation. PBMCs intended for TCR sequencing were cryopreserved in liquid nitrogen and thawed later in a water bath at 37 degrees C. The sorted or isolated CD4+, CD8+ and CD8+ TEMRA cells had a purity of 90% or higher.

Broader findings and caveats from the paper: The study acknowledged that relatively few individuals were included in the TCR sequencing and HLA analysis.

RNA was extracted using the RNeasy kit, and roughly 0.45 to 1 microgram was reverse transcribed with random hexamers. TCR beta CDR3 regions were amplified with the immunoSEQ multiplex PCR assay covering 54 Vbeta and 13 Jbeta segments. Bias from PCR amplification was corrected by using a synthetic template baseline for primer optimization and for computational correction. The original pipeline was this. Reads were annotated to V, D and J genes according to IMGT and were analyzed with immunoSEQ Analyzer, with only productive sequences retained. Clonality was computed as one minus Shannon entropy normalized by log2 of the number of productive unique sequences. Public and private clones were assessed among the 100 most prevalent clones of each patient and control. Clones were defined as Susac-specific if absent from the healthy and MS cohorts, from over a thousand published viral clones and from other ImmuneACCESS disease sequences. The raw public reads went through TCRdb reprocessing: fastp at Q25, MiXCR clone calling, in-frame beta chains kept. Here each entry gathers all rows of one CDR3 protein and keeps the most common genes and DNA. TCRdb, not the authors, supplied the V and J calls. This sample has some 160,000 distinct CDR3 sequences in its table, and 90% to 95% of those were observed once. The ten biggest clones cover roughly 0.08% of the sample.

This clonotype was recorded only once. The clone's antigen remains unknown. No clone much larger than this one lies a single base away; base qualities are absent. A single read counts as weak evidence. Sequenced: CD4+ T cells from PBMCs. The receptor chain draws on TRBV3-1 and TRBJ1-1, with 9 bases in between that match TRBD1. This receptor was taken from a human donor in good health. Here is the DNA: TGTGCCAGCAGCCAACATACAGGGGGCTCTGAAGCTTTCTTT. This sequence encodes CASSQHTGGSEAFF.